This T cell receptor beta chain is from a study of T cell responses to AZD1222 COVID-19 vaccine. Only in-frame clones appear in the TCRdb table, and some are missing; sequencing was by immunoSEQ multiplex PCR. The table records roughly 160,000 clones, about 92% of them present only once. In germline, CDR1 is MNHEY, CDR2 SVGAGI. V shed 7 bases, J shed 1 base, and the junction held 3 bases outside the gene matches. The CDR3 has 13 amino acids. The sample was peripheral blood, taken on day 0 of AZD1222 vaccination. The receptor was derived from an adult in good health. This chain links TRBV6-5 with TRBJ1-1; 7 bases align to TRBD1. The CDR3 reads CASTQGENTEAFF. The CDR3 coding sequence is TGTGCCAGCACCCAGGGGGAGAACACTGAAGCTTTCTTT.